This is a list of T cell receptor beta chains from one sample in a study of T cells in Graves' hyperthyroidism and ophthalmopathy. TCRdb re-analysed the multiplex PCR reads in MiXCR, keeping a single row per CDR3 protein. The data contain 350,000 to 400,000 distinct CDR3 sequences, around 18% of them singletons. Input material: blood. Every receptor here comes from a man aged 18 to 35 with Graves' ophthalmopathy. Each CDR3 is given with its conserved first and last residue.

v_call	j_call	cdr3_aa
TRBV20-1	TRBJ2-1	CSATRLAAAYNEQFF
TRBV11-2	TRBJ2-5	CASSSGGAGGEAQYF
TRBV3-1	TRBJ2-7	CASGLTGVEQYF
TRBV4-2	TRBJ1-4	CASSLVDGEKLFF
TRBV2	TRBJ2-5	CASSDDSGRHETQYF
TRBV7-9	TRBJ2-7	CATSARDRPYEQYF
TRBV10-3	TRBJ2-3	CAISEWVAGGPGDTQYF
TRBV5-1	TRBJ2-3	CASSLVPSGGTDTQYF
TRBV7-9	TRBJ2-1	CASSRDSSGGPRPGDNEQFF
TRBV6-2/TRBV6-3	TRBJ1-5	CASSRRDRGSYSNQPQHF
TRBV11-2	TRBJ2-5	CASSAELETSGQETQYF
TRBV9	TRBJ1-5	CASSVEGNGNQPQHF
TRBV4-2	TRBJ2-2	CASSQEGLAGDGELFF
TRBV5-8	TRBJ1-3	CASSPRDSGNTIYF
TRBV15	TRBJ1-2	CATSRGQPYYGYTF
TRBV19	TRBJ2-3	CASSIADTQYF
TRBV15	TRBJ2-7	CATSRGVIQRAEQYF
TRBV6-1	TRBJ1-4	CASSLDTKGEKLFF
TRBV7-3	TRBJ2-1	CASSYDSHPSYEQFF
TRBV19	TRBJ2-5	CASSPNDMAVGGTQYF
TRBV7-9	TRBJ2-3	CASSLEGARGPDTQYF